Sequencing of this T cell receptor beta chain was carried out in a study of cytomegalovirus exposure and HLA in healthy donors. Notes on this clone: Its antigen is unidentified.

Germline CDR1 reads SGHAT; CDR2 reads FQNNGV. Deletions cut 5 bases from V and 0 bases from J, with 17 bases between. There are 16 residues in the CDR3. The primer mix had 60 Vbeta and 13 Jbeta primers. Profiling relied on immunoSEQ multiplex PCR, and the TCRdb table lists in-frame clones only, not all of them. This repertoire shows over 85,000 clones, about four fifths found once; its top ten account for around 2.9%. Study-wide points: Immune exposure information available was restricted to CMV serostatus.

Sequenced input: PBMCs. V gene TRBV11-2 combines with J gene TRBJ2-7; the D gene is possibly TRBD1 (5 bases). This TCR was recovered from a woman aged 60-75 years in good health and CMV-seropositive. The CDR3 DNA reads TGTGCCAGCAGCCCGTTAATGTGGCAGGGCTCCTACGAGCAGTACTTC. Its protein is CASSPLMWQGSYEQYF.